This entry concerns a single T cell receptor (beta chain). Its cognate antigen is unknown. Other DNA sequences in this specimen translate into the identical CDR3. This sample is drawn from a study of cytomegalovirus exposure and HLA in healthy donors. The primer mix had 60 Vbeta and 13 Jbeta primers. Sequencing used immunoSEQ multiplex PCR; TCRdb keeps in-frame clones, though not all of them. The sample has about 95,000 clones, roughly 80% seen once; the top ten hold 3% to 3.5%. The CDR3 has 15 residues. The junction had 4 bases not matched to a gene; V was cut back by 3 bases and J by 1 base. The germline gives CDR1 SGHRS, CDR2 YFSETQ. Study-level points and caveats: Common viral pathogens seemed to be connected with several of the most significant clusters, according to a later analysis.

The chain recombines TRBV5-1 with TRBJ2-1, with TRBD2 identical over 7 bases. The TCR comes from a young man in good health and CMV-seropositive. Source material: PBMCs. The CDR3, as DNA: TGCGCCAGCAGCTCAGCCGGGGGGTCCTACAATGAGCAGTTCTTC. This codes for CASSSAGGSYNEQFF.